This TCR beta chain is from a study of OX40 agonist ivuxolimab in advanced cancers. Across the study: The treatment was a fully human IgG2 OX40 agonist, ivuxolimab.

The assay was immunoSEQ multiplex PCR, and TCRdb's table has in-frame clones only and misses some. Counted here are just under 65,000 clones, 70% to 90% occurring once; the ten biggest clones make up 9.8%. A note on this clone: What it recognizes is unknown.

Study-wide findings and caveats: Both CD4+ and CD8+ T cell populations in blood had undergone clonal expansion by week 6 at 0.1 to 3.0 mg/kg. Expanded clones tended on average to be more numerous among CD8+ T cells than CD4+.

The input for sequencing was CD4+ or CD8+ T cells sorted from blood, taken in a trial of the OX40 agonist ivuxolimab. This receptor was taken from an adult with an advanced solid tumor such as melanoma, head and neck, liver or kidney cancer.

The CDR3 loop is CAISAGQLFSADTQYF. The DNA of the CDR3 is TGTGCCATCAGTGCGGGACAGCTGTTCTCGGCAGATACGCAGTATTTT. This chain joins TRBV10-3 and TRBJ2-3, with 7 bases lining up with TRBD1. The CDR3 is 16 residues long. The V gene's germline CDR1 is ENHRY and CDR2 SYGVKD. V was clipped by 4 bases and J by 4 bases; unmatched bases: 11.